Listed here are 29 T cell receptor beta chains from one sample, sequenced in a study of T-cell reconstitution after alpha-beta-depleted transplantation in children. A library of TCRbeta sequences, prepared with unique molecular identifiers, was generated. MiXCR, run by TCRdb on the PCR reads, gives a single entry per CDR3 protein. Of about 540,000 distinct CDR3 sequences in the sample, around 16% were seen once. The sample consisted of PBMCs from the stem cell graft donor, taken from the stem cell graft. The receptors originated from a human donor who donated a stem cell graft to a child with acute lymphoblastic leukemia.

This clonotype was seen more than once but under ten times. This chain joins TRBV15 and TRBJ2-7, with D possibly TRBD2 on 5 matching bases. Trimming pared 0 bases from V and 6 bases from J, leaving 9 bases between. This CDR3 contains 13 residues. Germline values: CDR1 LNHNV, CDR2 YYDKDF (reference sequence). The CDR3 DNA reads as TGTGCCACCAGCAGAGATAAGAGGGCCGAGCAGTACTTC. It encodes CATSRDKRAEQYF.

The chain links TRBV6-5 to TRBJ2-7; 7 bases match TRBD2. V was clipped by 2 bases and J by 4 bases; unmatched bases: 8. Germline V lookup: CDR1 MNHEY, CDR2 SVGAGI. CDR3 length: 15 amino acids. This CDR3 reads CASSYGGSGAYEQYF. In nucleotides, the CDR3 is TGTGCCAGCAGTTACGGCGGGAGTGGCGCATACGAGCAGTACTTC.

There are a few counts of this clonotype. The chain links TRBV28 to TRBJ1-6, with D uncertain. This CDR3 has 13 residues. The germline CDR1 and CDR2 sequences are MDHEN and SYDVKM. V dropped 2 bases and J dropped 7 bases, with 6 bases sitting between them. CDR3: CASSLPENSPLHF. CDR3 sequence (DNA): TGTGCCAGCAGTTTACCCGAAAATTCACCCCTCCACTTT.

The V gene is TRBV7-8, the J gene TRBJ1-2; maybe TRBD1 (6 bases). The germline CDR1 and CDR2 sequences are SGHVS and FQNEAQ. Trimming pared 3 bases from V and 3 bases from J, leaving 17 bases between. The CDR3 is 16 amino acids. CDR3 DNA sequence: TGTGCCAGCAGCTTGATTTCAGAGGACAGACACTATGGCTACACCTTC. This gives the protein CASSLISEDRHYGYTF.

This clonotype was seen only a few times. The rearrangement links TRBV6-2 or TRBV6-3 to TRBJ2-7; D may be TRBD2 (5 bases). The germline CDR1 and CDR2 sequences are MNHEY and SVGEGT. There are 15 residues in the CDR3. V lost 3 bases, J lost 3 bases, and 15 bases lay in between. The chain's CDR3 is CASSYALLGLYEQYF. In nucleotides, the CDR3 is TGTGCCAGCAGTTATGCCCTATTAGGACTCTACGAGCAGTACTTC.

The chain has TRBV7-9 and TRBJ2-2, with a tentative D call TRBD2 (5 bases). Trimming removed 0 bases from V and 7 bases from J, with 9 bases in between. Germline assignment: CDR1 SEHNR and CDR2 FQNEAQ (reference sequence). The CDR3 has 14 residues. As DNA, the CDR3 is TGTGCCAGCAGCTTAGCGCTCCGGGACGGGGAGCTGTTTTTT. As protein: CASSLALRDGELFF.

V and J are TRBV24-1 and TRBJ1-5; 7 nucleotides align to TRBD1. Germline CDR1 and CDR2: KGHDR and SFDVKD. V lost 3 bases to trimming and J lost 3 bases; unmatched junction nucleotides: 10. The CDR3 runs 17 residues. For the CDR3, the DNA is TGTGCCACCAGTGATGACCGGGACAGAGCGTTCAATCAGCCCCAGCATTTT. Translated: CATSDDRDRAFNQPQHF.

This clonotype was counted a few times. The V call is TRBV6-5, the J call TRBJ2-7; D uncertain. The CDR3 has 16 residues. Germline V gene sequence: CDR1 MNHEY, CDR2 SVGAGI. The V end was cut by 3 bases, the J end by 0 bases, with 15 bases between. CDR3 nucleotides: TGTGCCAGCAGTTATAAGGTCGTGGGTAGCTCCTACGAGCAGTACTTC. Encoded protein: CASSYKVVGSSYEQYF.

In this sample, this clonotype turned up a few times. The chain couples TRBV12-3 or TRBV12-4 to TRBJ2-7, with 10 positions matching TRBD2. V trimming: 5 bases; J trimming: 5 bases; junction bases outside the gene matches: 6. CDR3 length: 14 amino acids. CDR3 amino acids: CASSDLAGGHEQYF. The CDR3, as DNA: TGTGCCAGCAGTGACTTAGCGGGAGGTCACGAGCAGTACTTC.

The rearrangement links TRBV7-6 to TRBJ1-4, with D hard to call. Per germline, CDR1 SGHVS and CDR2 FNYEAQ. Trimming cost V 0 bases and J 2 bases, with 4 bases left between them. The CDR3 runs to 14 residues. The CDR3 DNA reads as TGTGCCAGCAGCTTAGCGCAGACTAATGAAAAACTGTTTTTT. This sequence encodes CASSLAQTNEKLFF.

This clonotype was found a few times. This chain links TRBV5-1 with TRBJ2-1; possibly TRBD2 for D (6 bases). The CDR3 spans 14 residues. V was trimmed by 1 base and J by 2 bases, leaving 7 bases between them. Germline V CDR1 and CDR2: SGHRS, YFSETQ. The CDR3 reads CASSLRLAYNEQFF. DNA of the CDR3: TGCGCCAGCAGCTTGAGACTAGCCTACAATGAGCAGTTCTTC.

This clonotype was observed a few times. The chain links TRBV5-6 to TRBJ1-1; TRBD1 might be the D (5 bases). The length of the CDR3 is 14 residues. V was cut by 1 base and J by 7 bases, with 14 bases left in between. Germline lookup yields CDR1 SGHDT and CDR2 YYEEEE. CDR3 in DNA: TGTGCCAGCAGCTTGTGGGGCGCTAGTGATGAAGCTTTCTTT. Translating it yields CASSLWGASDEAFF.

There are a few counts of this clonotype. The chain joins TRBV7-9 to TRBJ2-5; D is ambiguous. Germline assignment: CDR1 SEHNR and CDR2 FQNEAQ (reference sequence). This CDR3 is 12 amino acids long. With 3 bases removed from V and 5 bases from J, the gap between germline ends came to 7 bases. The CDR3 sequence is CASSFRPETQYF. CDR3 DNA: TGTGCCAGCAGCTTTCGACCCGAGACCCAGTACTTC.

The V call is TRBV5-1, the J call TRBJ2-5, with D perhaps given as TRBD1 or TRBD2 (5 bases each). The CDR3 is made up of 15 amino acids. Germline CDR1 is SGHRS and CDR2 is YFSETQ. With 2 bases removed from V and 1 base from J, the gap between germline ends came to 12 bases. This CDR3 reads CASSLRDATQETQYF. CDR3 DNA: TGCGCCAGCAGCTTACGGGACGCAACCCAAGAGACCCAGTACTTC.

The chain employs TRBV12-3 or TRBV12-4 and TRBJ1-4, with 11 bases fitting TRBD1. This CDR3 region has 15 residues. V lost 5 bases to trimming and J lost 8 bases; unmatched junction nucleotides: 7. DNA for the CDR3: TGTGCCAGCAGTCCCCGGACAGGGGGCGGAGAAAAACTGTTTTTT. This gives the protein CASSPRTGGGEKLFF.

The genes are TRBV27 and TRBJ1-6; D perhaps matches TRBD1 (6 bases). The V gene lost 5 bases and the J gene lost 8 bases, with 16 bases spanning the gap. The CDR3 runs to 15 residues. Germline V gene lookup returns CDR1 MNHEY and CDR2 SMNVEV (reference sequence). The CDR3 here is CASSGAGNRDSPLHF. The CDR3 DNA sequence: TGTGCCAGCAGTGGGGCGGGAAACAGGGATTCACCCCTCCACTTT.

This clonotype was picked up many times. One junction end does not reproduce the germline sequence, and a read error may be involved. The chain employs TRBV12-3 or TRBV12-4 and TRBJ2-7; 7 nucleotides agree with TRBD2. The CDR3 runs 12 residues. DNA for the CDR3: TGCGCCAGCAGCTTGGGCGGGAGCGAGCAGTACTTC. It codes for CASSLGGSEQYF.

V is TRBV7-8 and J is TRBJ1-4; possible D gene TRBD1, 6 bases. V lost 3 bases, J lost 3 bases, and 20 bases lay in between. CDR3 length: 18 amino acids. CDR1 and CDR2 (germline): SGHVS, FQNEAQ. The CDR3 here is CASSFNEQGYSANEKLFF. As DNA, the CDR3 is TGTGCCAGCAGCTTTAACGAACAGGGATATTCGGCTAATGAAAAACTGTTTTTT.

Note on this clonotype: One junction end disagrees with the germline gene, perhaps due to a read error. This chain joins TRBV30 and TRBJ2-3; 8 bases are a match to TRBD2. The length of the CDR3 is 14 residues. The germline gives CDR1 GTSNPN, CDR2 SVGIG (reference sequence). The CDR3 region is CAWRLAGPSDTQYF. DNA of the CDR3: TGTGCCTGGAGGCTAGCGGGTCCATCAGATACGCAGTATTTC.

This sequence joins TRBV20-1 and TRBJ2-2; 10 bases are a match to TRBD1. Germline-derived CDR1 and CDR2 are DFQATT and SNEGSKA (reference sequence). CDR3 size: 16 residues. The junction had 7 bases not matched to a gene; V was cut back by 0 bases and J by 6 bases. The CDR3 coding sequence is TGCAGTGCTAGAGATTACGGGACAGGGGTTGCCGGGGAGCTGTTTTTT. This translates into CSARDYGTGVAGELFF.

This clonotype occurred a few times. The V gene is TRBV20-1, the J gene TRBJ1-2, with a possible D match to TRBD1 (6 bases). The V and J ends lost 2 bases and 4 bases respectively, with 17 bases between them. The CDR3 length is 15 residues. The V gene's germline CDR1 is DFQATT and CDR2 SNEGSKA (reference sequence). CDR3 protein: CSARSGGRGLYGYTF. The CDR3 nucleotides are TGCAGTGCTAGATCCGGGGGCAGGGGACTCTATGGCTACACCTTC.

This sequence joins TRBV5-1 and TRBJ1-6, with a tentative D call TRBD1 (5 bases). The V gene's germline CDR1 is SGHRS and CDR2 YFSETQ. This CDR3 region has 17 residues. Trimming removed 0 bases from V and 0 bases from J, with 10 bases in between. In DNA form, the CDR3 reads TGCGCCAGCAGCTTGGTTCCAGGGAGCTCCTATAATTCACCCCTCCACTTT. It codes for CASSLVPGSSYNSPLHF.

This clonotype was seen more than once but under ten times. The rearrangement uses TRBV10-1 and TRBJ1-1; D not certain. Trimming cost V 3 bases and J 0 bases, with 11 bases left between them. The CDR3 loop spans 15 amino acids. In germline, CDR1 is WNHNN, CDR2 SYGVQD (reference sequence). The CDR3 sequence is CASSESQAMNTEAFF. In DNA form, the CDR3 reads TGCGCCAGCAGTGAATCCCAGGCGATGAACACTGAAGCTTTCTTT.

This clonotype was detected only a few times. CDR3 region: CASRVYPGSGELFF. CDR3 nucleotide sequence: TGTGCCAGCAGGGTCTACCCCGGGTCCGGGGAGCTGTTTTTT. This chain connects TRBV27 to TRBJ2-2; no reliable D call. Germline V gene sequence: CDR1 MNHEY, CDR2 SMNVEV (reference sequence). The V gene lost 6 bases and the J gene lost 6 bases, with 14 bases spanning the gap. The CDR3 length is 14 residues.

This clonotype was seen a handful of times. J is TRBJ1-2 and V is TRBV27; D remains ambiguous. The length of the CDR3 is 14 residues. V was shortened by 6 bases and J by 1 base, with 12 bases between the two germline ends. The V gene's germline CDR1 is MNHEY and CDR2 SMNVEV (reference sequence). The CDR3: CASSSLEDNYGYTF. For the CDR3, the DNA is TGTGCCAGCAGCTCCCTGGAGGATAACTATGGCTACACCTTC.

The gene calls are TRBV12-3 or TRBV12-4 and TRBJ1-1; no clear D. V lost 3 bases and J 1 base, leaving 9 bases between the germline ends. The CDR3 has 14 amino acids. The CDR3 reads CASSFTTPNTEAFF. CDR3 nucleotides: TGTGCCAGCAGTTTTACGACCCCGAACACTGAAGCTTTCTTT.

The chain is built from TRBV6-1 and TRBJ1-5; TRBD1 agrees at 8 bases. CDR1 is MNHNS, CDR2 SASEGT, per germline. This CDR3 spans 18 amino acids. Germline trimming cut 5 bases from V and 6 bases from J; bases unmatched to any gene: 18. The CDR3 DNA follows: TGTGCCAGCAGTCCTTTTCCCGGACAGGGAATATTAGGTCAGCCCCAGCATTTT. Its translation: CASSPFPGQGILGQPQHF.

This clonotype came up a few times. The rearrangement links TRBV19 to TRBJ2-3; no firm D call. Trimming took off 3 bases at V and 2 bases at J, with 12 bases between the two ends. The CDR3 extends over 15 amino acids. Germline V gives CDR1 LNHDA, CDR2 SQIVND (reference sequence). The CDR3 here is CASSIASHSTDTQYF. Here the CDR3 DNA reads TGTGCCAGTAGTATCGCCTCGCACTCCACAGATACGCAGTATTTT.

This clonotype was seen more than once but under ten times. J is TRBJ2-7 and V is TRBV7-9; perhaps TRBD2 as D (6 bases). From germline, CDR1 is SEHNR and CDR2 FQNEAQ (reference sequence). CDR3 size: 17 residues. V shed 3 bases and J shed 0 bases, with 18 bases lying between them. Here the CDR3 reads CASSLGGYSASSYEQYF. CDR3 DNA: TGTGCCAGCAGCTTGGGGGGATACAGCGCGAGCTCCTACGAGCAGTACTTC. The whole variable domain, filled in from reference TRBV7-9 and TRBJ2-7, reads DTGVSQNPRHKITKRGQNVTFRCDPISEHNRLYWYRQTLGQGPEFLTYFQNEAQLEKSRLLSDRFSAERPKGSFSTLEIQRTEQGDSAMYLCASSLGGYSASSYEQYFGPGTRLTVT.